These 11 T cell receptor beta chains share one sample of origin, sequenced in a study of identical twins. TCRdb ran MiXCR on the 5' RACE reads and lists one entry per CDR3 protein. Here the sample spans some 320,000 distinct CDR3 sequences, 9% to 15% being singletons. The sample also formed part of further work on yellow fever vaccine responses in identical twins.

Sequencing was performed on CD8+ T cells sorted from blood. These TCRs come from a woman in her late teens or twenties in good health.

The CDR3 DNA is TGTGCCACCAGCAGAGATCCCTTCATGACTAACTATGGCTACACCTTC. Residues: CATSRDPFMTNYGYTF. The chain combines TRBV15 with TRBJ1-2; D remains unclear. V was trimmed by 0 bases and J by 0 bases, leaving 11 bases between them. Germline V lookup: CDR1 LNHNV, CDR2 YYDKDF (reference sequence). The CDR3 consists of 16 residues.

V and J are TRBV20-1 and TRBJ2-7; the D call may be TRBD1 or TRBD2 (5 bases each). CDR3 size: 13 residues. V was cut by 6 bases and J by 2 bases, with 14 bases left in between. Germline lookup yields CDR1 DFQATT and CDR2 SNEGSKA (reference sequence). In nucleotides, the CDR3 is TGCAGTGCGCTCCGGGACCGTACCTACGAGCAGTACTTC. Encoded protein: CSALRDRTYEQYF.

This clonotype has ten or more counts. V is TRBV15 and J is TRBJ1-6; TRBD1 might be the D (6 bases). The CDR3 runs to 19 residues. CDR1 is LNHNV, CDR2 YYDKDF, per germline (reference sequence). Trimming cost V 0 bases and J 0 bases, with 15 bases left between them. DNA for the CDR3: TGTGCCACCAGCAGAGATAGGCCAGGGGAAGACTCCTATAATTCACCCCTCCACTTT. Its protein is CATSRDRPGEDSYNSPLHF.

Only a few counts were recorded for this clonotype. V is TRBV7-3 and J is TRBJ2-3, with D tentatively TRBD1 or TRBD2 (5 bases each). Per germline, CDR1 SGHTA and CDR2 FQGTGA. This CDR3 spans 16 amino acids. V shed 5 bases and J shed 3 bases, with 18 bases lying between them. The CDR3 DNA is TGTGCCAGCAGCGATCCCTTCGGGACGGATACAGATACGCAGTATTTT. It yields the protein CASSDPFGTDTDTQYF.

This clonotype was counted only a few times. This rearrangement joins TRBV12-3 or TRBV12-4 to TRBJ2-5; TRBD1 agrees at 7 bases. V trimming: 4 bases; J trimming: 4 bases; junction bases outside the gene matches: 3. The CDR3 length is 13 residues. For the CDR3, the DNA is TGTGCCAGCAGTTCCAGGGGGAGAGAGACCCAGTACTTC. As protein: CASSSRGRETQYF.

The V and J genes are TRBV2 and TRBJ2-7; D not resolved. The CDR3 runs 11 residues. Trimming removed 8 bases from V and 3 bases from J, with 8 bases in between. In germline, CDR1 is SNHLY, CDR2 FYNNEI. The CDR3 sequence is CASLKGYEQYF. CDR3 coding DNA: TGTGCCAGCTTGAAGGGCTACGAGCAGTACTTC.

Here the CDR3 reads CASSYLPVDTGGNLWGYTF. In DNA form, the CDR3 reads TGTGCCAGCAGTTACCTACCGGTGGATACAGGAGGCAACCTATGGGGCTACACCTTC. The V and J genes are TRBV6-5 and TRBJ1-2, with D tentatively TRBD1 (5 bases). This CDR3 spans 19 amino acids. CDR1 is MNHEY, CDR2 SVGAGI, per germline. V lost 2 bases, J lost 8 bases, and 30 bases lay in between.

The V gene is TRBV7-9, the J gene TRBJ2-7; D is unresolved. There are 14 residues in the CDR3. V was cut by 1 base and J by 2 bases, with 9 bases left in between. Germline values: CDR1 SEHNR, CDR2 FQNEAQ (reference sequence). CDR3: CASSLVVRPYEQYF. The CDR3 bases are TGTGCCAGCAGCTTAGTGGTTCGTCCCTACGAGCAGTACTTC.

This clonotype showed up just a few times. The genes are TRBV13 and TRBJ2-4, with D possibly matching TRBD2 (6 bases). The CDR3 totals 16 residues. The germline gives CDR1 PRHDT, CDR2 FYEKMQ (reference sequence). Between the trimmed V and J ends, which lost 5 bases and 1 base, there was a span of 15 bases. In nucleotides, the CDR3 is TGTGCCAGCAGCGATACCCCGGCGGGGGCCAAAAACATTCAGTACTTC. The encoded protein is CASSDTPAGAKNIQYF.

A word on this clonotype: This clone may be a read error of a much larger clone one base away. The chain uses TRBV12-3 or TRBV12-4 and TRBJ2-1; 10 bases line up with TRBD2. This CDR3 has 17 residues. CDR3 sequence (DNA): TGTGCCTGCAGCTCTCGAGCGGGGGGGATCTCCTACAATGAGCAGTTCTTC. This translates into CACSSRAGGISYNEQFF.

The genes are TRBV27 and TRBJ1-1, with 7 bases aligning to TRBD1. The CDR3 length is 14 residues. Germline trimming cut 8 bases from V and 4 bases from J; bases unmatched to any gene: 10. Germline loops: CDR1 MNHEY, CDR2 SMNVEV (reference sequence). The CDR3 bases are TGTGCCAGCTTTGAGAGGGGGCGCAGCACTGAAGCTTTCTTT. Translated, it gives CASFERGRSTEAFF.